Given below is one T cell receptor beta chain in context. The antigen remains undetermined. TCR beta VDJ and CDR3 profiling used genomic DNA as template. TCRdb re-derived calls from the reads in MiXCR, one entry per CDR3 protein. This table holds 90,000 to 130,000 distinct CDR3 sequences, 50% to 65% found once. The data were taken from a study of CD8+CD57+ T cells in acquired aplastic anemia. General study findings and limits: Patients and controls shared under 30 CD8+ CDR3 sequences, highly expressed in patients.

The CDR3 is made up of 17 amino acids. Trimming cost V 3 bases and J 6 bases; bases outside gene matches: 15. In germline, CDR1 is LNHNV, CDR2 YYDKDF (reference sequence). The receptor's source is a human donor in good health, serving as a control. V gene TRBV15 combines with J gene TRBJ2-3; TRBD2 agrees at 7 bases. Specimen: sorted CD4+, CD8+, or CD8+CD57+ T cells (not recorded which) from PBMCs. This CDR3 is CATSSDFGGGLGDTQYF. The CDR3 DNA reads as TGTGCCACCAGCAGCGACTTTGGGGGGGGGTTGGGGGATACGCAGTATTTT.